The 10 T cell receptor beta chains listed next were all sequenced from one sample in a study of CD8+ T cells in alopecia areata. After isolation, RNA underwent reverse transcription to generate cDNA as the sequencing template. The data were produced by immunoSEQ multiplex PCR, yet TCRdb's version contains in-frame clones alone and is incomplete. The sample has under 95,000 clones, about 71% seen once. Specified treatment: oral pan-JAK inhibitor, 5-10 mg twice daily. Specimen: CD8+ T cells sorted from blood, collected at week 44, from a patient treated with tofacitinib. The origin of the receptors is a human donor with alopecia areata.

The chain uses TRBV6-1 and TRBJ1-1; D call uncertain. This CDR3 has 16 residues. The V end was cut by 3 bases, the J end by 2 bases, with 16 bases between. Germline V lookup: CDR1 MNHNS, CDR2 SASEGT. In nucleotides, the CDR3 is TGTGCCAGCAGTGATGCAGTAGGGTTCGTAAACACTGAAGCTTTCTTT. The encoded protein is CASSDAVGFVNTEAFF.

The chain joins TRBV29-1 to TRBJ2-2, with 7 bases aligning to TRBD1. The V gene's germline CDR1 is SQVTM and CDR2 ANQGSEA. The CDR3 is made up of 13 amino acids. The CDR3 sequence: CSGDSENTGELFF. The CDR3 DNA reads TGCAGTGGGGACAGCGAGAACACCGGGGAGCTGTTTTTT.

This clone was detected only a few times. The chain joins TRBV4-3 to TRBJ2-6; D possibly corresponds to TRBD2 (5 bases). Germline V gene sequence: CDR1 LGHNA, CDR2 YSLEER. The CDR3 consists of 17 residues. V lost 0 bases, J lost 2 bases, and 11 bases lay in between. The CDR3 DNA reads as TGCGCCAGCAGCCAAGACGTATGGGAGACTGGGGCCAACGTCCTGACTTTC. Translation gives CASSQDVWETGANVLTF.

For the CDR3, the DNA is TGTGCCTGGAGTCCGTCCGTGGCCTACACCGGGGAGCTGTTTTTT. As protein: CAWSPSVAYTGELFF. This chain links TRBV30 with TRBJ2-2; D is undetermined. Trimming removed 2 bases at V and 3 bases at J, with 13 bases between. Germline assignment: CDR1 GTSNPN and CDR2 SVGIG (reference sequence). CDR3 length: 15 residues.

This clone was seen more than once but under ten times. The chain uses TRBV30 and TRBJ2-7; D not certain. This CDR3 contains 11 residues. Deletions cut 2 bases from V and 4 bases from J, with 6 bases between. Germline CDR1 GTSNPN, CDR2 SVGIG (reference sequence). The CDR3 DNA sequence: TGTGCCTGGAGTTTGCAGTACGAGCAGTACTTC. It codes for CAWSLQYEQYF.

The chain links TRBV30 to TRBJ1-2; tentative D call: TRBD1 (6 bases). The CDR3 covers 17 residues. V gave up 4 bases and J gave up 3 bases, with 24 bases separating them. Germline V gives CDR1 GTSNPN, CDR2 SVGIG (reference sequence). CDR3 in DNA: TGTGCCTGGATTTCCCCTTCCGGGGACACAGCTTACTATGGCTACACCTTC. Translating it yields CAWISPSGDTAYYGYTF.

This clone has more than one count but fewer than ten. The chain employs TRBV7-2 and TRBJ2-1, with no clear D. Germline CDR1 is SGHTA and CDR2 is FQGNSA. V lost 3 bases, J lost 9 bases, and 6 bases lay in between. This CDR3 comprises 11 residues. The CDR3 is CASSFYPEQFF. The CDR3 region has the DNA TGTGCCAGCAGCTTTTACCCTGAGCAGTTCTTC.

This clone appeared a few times. The chain couples TRBV11-2 to TRBJ1-1, with no clear D. Germline V gene lookup returns CDR1 SGHAT and CDR2 FQNNGV. This CDR3 spans 12 amino acids. Trimming left V 1 base short and J 3 bases short, with 3 bases between. The CDR3 bases are TGTGCCAGCAGCTTAGTCCACACTGAAGCTTTCTTT. It codes for CASSLVHTEAFF.

The genes are TRBV30 and TRBJ2-7; 10 positions agree with TRBD1. V lost 4 bases and J lost 3; bases outside the gene matches: 6. Germline CDR1 reads GTSNPN; CDR2 reads SVGIG (reference sequence). The CDR3 loop spans 14 amino acids. The CDR3 nucleotides read TGTGCCTGGACACCGGGACAGGGGCACTACGAGCAGTACTTC. It encodes CAWTPGQGHYEQYF.

This chain joins TRBV9 and TRBJ2-6; the D gene is possibly TRBD2 (7 bases). Germline lookup yields CDR1 SGDLS and CDR2 YYNGEE. Trimming left V 4 bases short and J 0 bases short, with 17 bases between. The CDR3 has 18 residues. CDR3 nucleotides: TGTGCCAGCAGCTCCCCCACAGGGAGGGACTCTGGGGCCAACGTCCTGACTTTC. This codes for CASSSPTGRDSGANVLTF.